This T cell receptor beta chain emerged from a study of T cell repertoires in cytomegalovirus infection. Study details: Recently described HLA-C-restricted plus well-studied HLA-B-restricted CMV epitopes were used. Public signatures in TCR beta pointed to CMV infection and matching HLA type.

This clonotype has just a few counts. Its antigen is not known. MiXCR, run by TCRdb on the reads, gives a single entry per CDR3 protein. The table lists approximately 500,000 distinct CDR3 sequences, around 35% of them singletons. Germline lookup yields CDR1 SEHNR and CDR2 FQNEAQ (reference sequence). The CDR3 contains 15 residues. V lost 3 bases and J lost 3, with 13 bases in between. The chain recombines TRBV7-9 with TRBJ2-3; possibly TRBD2 for D (6 bases). The receptor's source is a human donor in good health (CMV status not recorded). Some clones in this sample may be carry-over from other donors' samples. The sequenced sample was cultured PBMCs, obtained from culture after CMV antigen stimulation. The CDR3 here is CASSLGGAVTDTQYF. The CDR3 DNA reads as TGTGCCAGCAGCTTGGGGGGAGCCGTAACAGATACGCAGTATTTT.